This TCR beta chain was found in a study of blood T cell repertoires in COVID-19. In the study overall: Specimens from acute and convalescent COVID-19 originated in the United States, Italy and Spain. Nucleic acid was either cDNA or gDNA, and it came from T cells, B-cell-depleted T cells, or PBMCs.

Patients at the Seattle site were enrolled during active infection and followed longitudinally. As handled by the study authors: How many nucleated cells were present was estimated from reference gene primer amplification. Libraries were prepared by immunoSEQ multiplex PCR; TCRdb keeps only in-frame clonotypes and omits some of them. V, J and clone size derive from that table, while D and trimming were established from the DNA sequence. The sample includes some 300,000 clones, 75% to 90% of them seen just once. Germline CDR1 is SNHLY and CDR2 is FYNNEI. The V end lost 4 bases, the J end lost 4 bases, and 10 bases lay between the germline ends. This CDR3 spans 13 amino acids.

The V gene is TRBV2, the J gene TRBJ1-2; TRBD1 might be the D (6 bases). This clonotype was obtained from a woman aged 70-85 years with COVID-19, enrolled during active disease. The sample was peripheral blood. The CDR3 here is CASSGTASYGYTF. CDR3 in DNA: TGTGCCAGCAGTGGGACAGCCAGCTATGGCTACACCTTC. The full variable domain, in which reference TRBV2 and TRBJ1-2 provide the parts outside the CDR3, is EPEVTQTPSHQVTQMGQEVILRCVPISNHLYFYWYRQILGQKVEFLVSFYNNEISEKSEIFDDQFSVERPDGSNFTLKIRSTKLEDSAMYFCASSGTASYGYTFGSGTRLTVV.